Listed below are T cell receptor beta chains from one sample, sequenced in a study of blood T cell repertoires in COVID-19. The repertoire was sequenced with immunoSEQ multiplex PCR; TCRdb's copy has only in-frame clones and lacks some. The data contain some 400,000 clones, approximately 86% of them singletons. Sequencing input: peripheral blood. The receptors originated from a human donor in a cohort sampled during active COVID-19. Each CDR3 is given with its conserved first and last residue. The order of the fields is D gene, J gene, V gene, clone size, CDR3 protein, CDR3 DNA. The D gene is left open where the match is weak. Where a row states a size, it is once, few, many or the class of an expanded clone; other rows omit it.

TRBD1	TRBJ2-7	TRBV19	.	CASSIVGDRGREQYF	TGTGCCAGTAGTATAGTAGGGGACAGGGGCCGCGAGCAGTACTTC
TRBD1	TRBJ2-1	TRBV24-1	.	CATSDPQQGESEQFF	TGTGCCACCAGTGATCCCCAACAGGGGGAGAGTGAGCAGTTCTTC
.	TRBJ2-7	TRBV4-1	once	CASSLSPSGGFISYEQYF	TGCGCCAGCAGCCTGAGCCCTTCGGGGGGCTTTATTTCCTACGAGCAGTACTTC
TRBD1	TRBJ1-1	TRBV5-8	.	CASSWTGYDTEAFF	TGTGCCAGCAGCTGGACAGGGTATGACACTGAAGCTTTCTTT
TRBD1	TRBJ2-1	TRBV12-3/TRBV12-4	.	CASSFDRGNEQFF	TGTGCCAGCAGTTTTGACAGGGGGAATGAGCAGTTCTTC
.	TRBJ2-3	TRBV9	.	CASSVGGSLTDTQYF	TGTGCCAGCAGCGTAGGCGGGTCCCTCACAGATACGCAGTATTTT
TRBD2	TRBJ2-5	TRBV4-1	.	CASSQDLAVQETQYF	TGCGCCAGCAGCCAAGACCTAGCGGTACAAGAGACCCAGTACTTC
.	TRBJ2-3	TRBV9	many	CASSVGGYADTQYF	TGTGCCAGCAGCGTAGGAGGGTATGCAGATACGCAGTATTTT
.	TRBJ1-4	TRBV19	.	CASSMGSFGGEKLFF	TGTGCCAGTAGTATGGGTTCCTTCGGGGGTGAAAAACTGTTTTTT
.	TRBJ1-1	TRBV9	.	CASSVGGVETEAFF	TGTGCCAGCAGCGTAGGGGGGGTAGAAACTGAAGCTTTCTTT
TRBD1	TRBJ2-7	TRBV9	.	CASSVGTGVHEQYF	TGTGCCAGCAGCGTAGGGACAGGGGTTCACGAGCAGTACTTC
.	TRBJ2-7	TRBV30	once	CAWSVGGPYEQYF	TGTGCCTGGAGTGTAGGGGGTCCCTACGAGCAGTACTTC
TRBD2	TRBJ2-1	TRBV7-2	.	CASSVTSGGYNEQFF	TGTGCCAGCAGCGTGACTAGCGGGGGCTACAATGAGCAGTTCTTC
TRBD2	TRBJ2-7	TRBV5-1	.	CASSLTSGAMYEQYF	TGCGCCAGCAGCTTGACTAGCGGGGCTATGTACGAGCAGTACTTC
.	TRBJ1-2	TRBV6-2/TRBV6-3	.	CASSYNREGGAHGYTF	TGTGCCAGCAGTTACAACCGAGAGGGAGGGGCGCATGGCTACACCTTC
.	TRBJ1-2	TRBV28	.	CASSLGVPQGYGYTF	TGTGCCAGCAGTTTAGGGGTCCCACAGGGCTATGGCTACACCTTC
TRBD1	TRBJ1-2	TRBV5-1	.	CASSGSGSTGAITNYGYTF	TGCGCCAGCAGTGGTAGTGGGTCGACAGGGGCTATAACTAACTATGGCTACACCTTC
TRBD1	TRBJ2-2	TRBV11-2	.	CASSLTGANTGELFF	TGTGCCAGCAGCTTAACAGGGGCGAACACCGGGGAGCTGTTTTTT
.	TRBJ1-4	TRBV7-6	.	CASSPGGLPQFF	TGTGCCAGCAGCCCAGGCGGACTACCCCAGTTTTTT
.	TRBJ2-7	TRBV5-1	.	CASGVRGPSYEQYF	TGCGCCAGCGGGGTGCGGGGTCCTTCTTACGAGCAGTACTTC
TRBD2	TRBJ2-5	TRBV29-1	.	CSVGVYGGLAGGRETQYF	TGCAGCGTTGGGGTGTATGGGGGTCTAGCGGGAGGCCGCGAGACCCAGTACTTC
TRBD1	TRBJ2-5	TRBV3-1/TRBV3-2	.	CASSQATGLETQYF	TGTGCCAGCAGCCAAGCGACAGGGCTGGAGACCCAGTACTTC
.	TRBJ2-7	TRBV5-1	.	CASSLGQLYEQYF	TGCGCCAGCAGCTTGGGACAACTCTACGAGCAGTACTTC
TRBD2	TRBJ2-7	TRBV3-1/TRBV3-2	.	CASSQGLATSYEQYF	TGTGCCAGCAGCCAAGGACTAGCGACCTCCTACGAGCAGTACTTC
.	TRBJ1-5	TRBV6-5	once	CASGRGNQPQHF	TGTGCCAGCGGGAGGGGCAATCAGCCCCAGCATTTT
.	TRBJ1-1	TRBV5-1	once	CASSLHPHSNAAPNTEAFF	TGCGCCAGCAGCTTACACCCGCACAGTAATGCCGCGCCGAACACTGAAGCTTTCTTT
TRBD2	TRBJ2-1	TRBV7-9	few	CASSEVAGGTYNEQFF	TGTGCCAGCAGCGAGGTGGCGGGAGGGACCTACAATGAGCAGTTCTTC
TRBD1	TRBJ1-2	TRBV18	.	CASSTRDRGQSYGYTF	TGTGCCAGCTCAACCCGGGACAGGGGGCAGTCCTATGGCTACACCTTC
TRBD1	TRBJ1-2	TRBV28	.	CASSPADRINYGYTF	TGTGCCAGCAGTCCTGCGGACAGGATAAACTATGGCTACACCTTC
TRBD1	TRBJ1-6	TRBV5-1	.	CASSLGGQGYGNSPLHF	TGCGCCAGCAGCTTGGGGGGACAGGGGTACGGAAATTCACCCCTCCACTTT
.	TRBJ1-5	TRBV30	many	CAWSVQGPQPQHF	TGTGCCTGGAGTGTGCAGGGTCCTCAGCCCCAGCATTTT
.	TRBJ2-7	TRBV15	once	CATSTHGAYEQYF	TGTGCCACCAGCACCCACGGGGCCTACGAGCAGTACTTC
TRBD1	TRBJ1-1	TRBV5-1	.	CASSSTGILPEAFF	TGCGCCAGCAGCTCGACAGGGATTTTGCCTGAAGCTTTCTTT
TRBD2	TRBJ2-7	TRBV6-1	.	CASSEDSGGAYEQYF	TGTGCCAGCAGTGAAGATAGCGGGGGGGCCTACGAGCAGTACTTC
TRBD1	TRBJ1-2	TRBV10-3	few	CAISSGQEQYGYTF	TGTGCCATCAGCTCGGGACAGGAACAATATGGCTACACCTTC
TRBD1	TRBJ1-2	TRBV7-9	few	CASSSRDRLPYGYTF	TGTGCCAGCAGCTCCCGGGACAGGCTACCCTATGGCTACACCTTC
.	TRBJ1-1	TRBV4-1	.	CASSQAGKGGTEAFF	TGCGCCAGCAGCCAAGCCGGGAAGGGTGGGACTGAAGCTTTCTTT
TRBD2	TRBJ2-1	TRBV6-4	.	CASSEIGTSGAYNEQFF	TGTGCCAGCAGTGAAATTGGGACTAGCGGGGCCTACAATGAGCAGTTCTTC
.	TRBJ1-2	TRBV7-9	.	CASSLDRDGGYTF	TGTGCCAGCAGCCTCGACCGAGACGGGGGCTACACCTTC
.	TRBJ1-6	TRBV21-1	.	CASTLTVKCYNNSPLHF	TGTGCCAGCACCTTGACAGTCAAATGCTACAATAATTCACCCCTCCACTTT